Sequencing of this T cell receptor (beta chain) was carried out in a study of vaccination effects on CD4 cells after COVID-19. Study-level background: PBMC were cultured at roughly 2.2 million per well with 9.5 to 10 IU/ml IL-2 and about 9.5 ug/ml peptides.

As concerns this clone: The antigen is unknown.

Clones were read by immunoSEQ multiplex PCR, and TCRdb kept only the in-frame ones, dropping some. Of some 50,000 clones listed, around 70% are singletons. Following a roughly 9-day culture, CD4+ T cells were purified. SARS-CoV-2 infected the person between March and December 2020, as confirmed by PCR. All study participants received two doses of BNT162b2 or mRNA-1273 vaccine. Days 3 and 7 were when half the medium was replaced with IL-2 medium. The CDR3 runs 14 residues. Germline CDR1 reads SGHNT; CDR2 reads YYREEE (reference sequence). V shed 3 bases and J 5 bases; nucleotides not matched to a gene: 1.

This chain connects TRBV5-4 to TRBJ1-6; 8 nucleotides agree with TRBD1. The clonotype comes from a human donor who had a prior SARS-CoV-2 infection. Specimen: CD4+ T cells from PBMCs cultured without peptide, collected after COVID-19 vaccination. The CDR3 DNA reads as TGTGCCAGCAGCTGGGGACAGGATAATTCACCCCTCCACTTT. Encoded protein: CASSWGQDNSPLHF.